This entry concerns a single T cell receptor (beta chain). The data were produced by immunoSEQ multiplex PCR, yet TCRdb's version contains in-frame clones alone and is incomplete. Of around 250,000 clones in the sample, around 89% are singletons; the top ten hold roughly 4%. The CDR3 spans 14 residues. Germline lookup yields CDR1 LGHDT and CDR2 YNNKEL (reference sequence). The ends were cut back, 3 bases at V and 3 bases at J, with 11 bases in the middle. This sample stems from a study of blood T cell repertoires in COVID-19. Sample: PBMCs or T cells enriched from blood (not recorded which). The sequence was obtained from a woman in her twenties or thirties who had recovered from COVID-19. V is TRBV3-1 (or the pseudogene TRBV3-2) and J is TRBJ1-1; tentative D call: TRBD1 (5 bases). The CDR3: CASSHRGKDTEAFF. CDR3 in DNA: TGTGCCAGCAGCCATAGGGGAAAGGACACTGAAGCTTTCTTT.